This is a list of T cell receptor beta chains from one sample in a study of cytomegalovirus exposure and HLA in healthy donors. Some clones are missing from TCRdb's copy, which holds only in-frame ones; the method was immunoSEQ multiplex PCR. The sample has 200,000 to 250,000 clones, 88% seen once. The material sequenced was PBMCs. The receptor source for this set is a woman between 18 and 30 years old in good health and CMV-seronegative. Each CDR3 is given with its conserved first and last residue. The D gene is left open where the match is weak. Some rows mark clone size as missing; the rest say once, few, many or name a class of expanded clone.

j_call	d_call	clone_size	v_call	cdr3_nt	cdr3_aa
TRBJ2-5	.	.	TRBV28	TGTGCCAGCAGTTTTGCAGGGGAACTCCAAGAGACCCAGTACTTC	CASSFAGELQETQYF
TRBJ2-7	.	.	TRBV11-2	TGTGCCAGCAGCTACCAAATAGCTCCGGGCTACGAGCAGTACTTC	CASSYQIAPGYEQYF
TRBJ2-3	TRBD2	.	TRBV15	TGTGCCACCAGCAGAGGGGTAGCGGGAGTCCCCTTGTCCACAGATACGCAGTATTTT	CATSRGVAGVPLSTDTQYF
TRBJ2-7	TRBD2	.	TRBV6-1	TGTGCCAGCAGGGCCCGCCTAGCGGGTTCCTACGAGCAGTACTTC	CASRARLAGSYEQYF
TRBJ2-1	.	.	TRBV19	TGTGCCAGTAGTAGGGCGGGTGAGCAGTTCTTC	CASSRAGEQFF
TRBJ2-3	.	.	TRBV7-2	TGTGCCAGCATCCTGGGCGGGAGCACAGATACGCAGTATTTT	CASILGGSTDTQYF
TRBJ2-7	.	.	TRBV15	TGTGCCACCAGCAGAGACCTAGCTCAGCGGGTTCCCTACGAGCAGTACTTC	CATSRDLAQRVPYEQYF
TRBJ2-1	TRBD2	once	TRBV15	TGTGCCACCAGCCCCGGACTAGCGGGGACAAACTGGGTGGATGAGCAGTTCTTC	CATSPGLAGTNWVDEQFF
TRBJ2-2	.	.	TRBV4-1	TGCGCCAGCAGCCAAGCAGCCGGGAGCGGACCGAACACCGGGGAGCTGTTTTTT	CASSQAAGSGPNTGELFF
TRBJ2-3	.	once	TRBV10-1	TGCGCCAGCAGCGTGACAGGTACAGATCCAGATACGCAGTATTTT	CASSVTGTDPDTQYF
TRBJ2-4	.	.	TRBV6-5	TGTGCCAGCAGTCCCACTAGATCCAAAAACATTCAGTACTTC	CASSPTRSKNIQYF
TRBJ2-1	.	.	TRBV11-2	TGTGCCAGCAGCATTACCGGGACTGACAATGAGCAGTTCTTC	CASSITGTDNEQFF
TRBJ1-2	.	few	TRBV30	TGTGCCTGGCCTACAGGCCCCCGGGGCTACACCTTC	CAWPTGPRGYTF
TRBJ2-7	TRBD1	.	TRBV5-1	TGCGCCAGCAGCTCTCGGACAGGGATGGACGAGCAGTACTTC	CASSSRTGMDEQYF
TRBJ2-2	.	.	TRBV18	TGTGCCAGCTCACCGCTTAGGGAGTCAACCGGGGAGCTGTTTTTT	CASSPLRESTGELFF
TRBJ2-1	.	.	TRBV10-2	TGCGCCAGCAGTCGCGGACAGAATGAGCAGTTCTTC	CASSRGQNEQFF
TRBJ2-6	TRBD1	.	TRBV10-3	TGTGCCATCAGTGTTACAGGGGGCTCTGGGGCCAACGTCCTGACTTTC	CAISVTGGSGANVLTF
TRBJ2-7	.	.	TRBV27	TGTGCCAGCGGGGCTTACTCAGGGTACGAGCAGTACTTC	CASGAYSGYEQYF
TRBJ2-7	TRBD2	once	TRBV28	TGTGCCAGCAGTTTATGGTTGGCGGGGGGGAGGGAGCAGTACTTC	CASSLWLAGGREQYF
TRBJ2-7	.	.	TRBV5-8	TGTGCCAGCAGCACGGGACGGAGGGTGGAGCAGTACTTC	CASSTGRRVEQYF
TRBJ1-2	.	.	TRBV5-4	TGTGCCAGCAGCCCCGTCCATGGAGAAGGCTACACCTTC	CASSPVHGEGYTF
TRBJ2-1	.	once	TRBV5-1	TGCGCCAGCAGCTTGGCCGGGGGAGCTCTAAATGAGCAGTTCTTC	CASSLAGGALNEQFF
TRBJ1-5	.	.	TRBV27	TGTGCCAGCAGTTTCCTAGGTGATCAGCCCCAGCATTTT	CASSFLGDQPQHF
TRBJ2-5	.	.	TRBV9	TGTGCCAGCAGCGTAGATGGTAGCGGAGGAGAGACCCAGTACTTC	CASSVDGSGGETQYF
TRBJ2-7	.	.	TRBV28	TGTGCCAGCATTTCCTGGCGGGCAGGGGTGTCCTACGAGCAGTACTTC	CASISWRAGVSYEQYF
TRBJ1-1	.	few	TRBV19	TGTGCCAGTAGTATAGCGACCGGGGCTGAAGCTTTCTTT	CASSIATGAEAFF
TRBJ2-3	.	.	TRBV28	TGTGCCAGCAGTTCCTATTCGACTGGAACAAGCACAGATACGCAGTATTTT	CASSSYSTGTSTDTQYF
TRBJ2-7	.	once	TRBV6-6	TGTGCCAGCAGTTACTTACCTCCGGGAAACCGCCTCGAGCAGTACTTC	CASSYLPPGNRLEQYF
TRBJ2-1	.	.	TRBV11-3	TGTGCCAGCAGTCCGAACAGGGAGAGGCAGTTCTTC	CASSPNRERQFF
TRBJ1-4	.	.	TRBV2	TGTGCCAGCAGTGAAATAGTGGGGCGGGGTGAAAAACTGTTTTTT	CASSEIVGRGEKLFF
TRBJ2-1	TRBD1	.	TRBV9	TGTGCCAGCAGCAGGTATCCGGGACAGGGTTCGGATGAGCAGTTCTTC	CASSRYPGQGSDEQFF
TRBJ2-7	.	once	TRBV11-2	TGTGCCAGCAGCTTAGTGAGGGTCCCCTACGAGCAGTACTTC	CASSLVRVPYEQYF
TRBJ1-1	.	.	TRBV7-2	TGTGCCAGCAGCTTGAATAGAAGGACAGTTGAAGCTTTCTTT	CASSLNRRTVEAFF
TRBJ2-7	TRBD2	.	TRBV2	TGTGCCAGCAAAGCGGGAGCCTCAGTCCACGAGCAGTACTTC	CASKAGASVHEQYF
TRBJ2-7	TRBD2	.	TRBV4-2	TGTGCCAGCAGCCAGGGGACTAGCGGGACCTACGAGCAGTACTTC	CASSQGTSGTYEQYF
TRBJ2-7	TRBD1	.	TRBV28	TGTGCCAGCAGTCCAAGTGGGACAGGGGTGTACGAGCAGTACTTC	CASSPSGTGVYEQYF
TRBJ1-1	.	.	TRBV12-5	TGTGCTAGTGGTTTGGGCTTGGGACTTAGGGGCAGGGAGGTGTTTATGGTCACTGAAGCTTTCTTT	CASGLGLGLRGREVFMVTEAFF
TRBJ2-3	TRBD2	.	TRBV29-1	TGCAGCGTTAGGACTAGCGGGCCCTTTCGCACAGATACGCAGTATTTT	CSVRTSGPFRTDTQYF
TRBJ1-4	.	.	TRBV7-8	TGTGCCAGCAGCGCCAGGGTTTCCACTAATGAAAAACTGTTTTTT	CASSARVSTNEKLFF
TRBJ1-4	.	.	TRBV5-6	TGTGCCAGCAGCTTGGGGCAGGTTAATGAAAAACTGTTTTTT	CASSLGQVNEKLFF
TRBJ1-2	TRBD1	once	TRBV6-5	TGTGCCAGCAGTAGGACAGGGGGCGGCTACACCTTC	CASSRTGGGYTF
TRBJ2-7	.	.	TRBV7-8	TGTGCCAGCAGCTTACCCCCCAACTACGAGCAGTACTTC	CASSLPPNYEQYF
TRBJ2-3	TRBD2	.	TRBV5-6	TGTGCCAGCAGCTTGTACGGGAGGATTGGAGATACGCAGTATTTT	CASSLYGRIGDTQYF
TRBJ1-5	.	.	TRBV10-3	TGTGCCATCAGTCGACAGAGCAATCAGCCCCAGCATTTT	CAISRQSNQPQHF
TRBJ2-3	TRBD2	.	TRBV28	TGTGCCAGCAGTTTATTAGGGACTAGCGGCGGCAGCCCCACAGATACGCAGTATTTT	CASSLLGTSGGSPTDTQYF
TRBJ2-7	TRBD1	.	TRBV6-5	TGTGCCAGCACGGGACAGCGATACGAGCAGTACTTC	CASTGQRYEQYF
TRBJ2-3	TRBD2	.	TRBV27	TGTGCCAGCAGTTTACTTCCGGGACTAGCGGTTAGCACAGATACGCAGTATTTT	CASSLLPGLAVSTDTQYF
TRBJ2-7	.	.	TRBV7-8	TGTGCCAGCAGCTTGAGTTCGGGAGCACAGCGGAATACCTACGAGCAGTACTTC	CASSLSSGAQRNTYEQYF
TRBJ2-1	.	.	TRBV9	TGTGCCAGCAGCGTAGGAGCAGGGTACAATGAGCAGTTCTTC	CASSVGAGYNEQFF
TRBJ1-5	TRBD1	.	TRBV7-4	TGTGCCAGCAGCTTTTTGGGGACAGTGACGCGGGCCCAGCATTTT	CASSFLGTVTRAQHF